This T cell receptor (beta chain) was recovered during a study of cytomegalovirus exposure and HLA in healthy donors. The CDR3 has 12 amino acids. Germline CDR1 is LNHDA and CDR2 is SQIVND (reference sequence). Trimming took 5 bases from V and 8 from J; bases not matched to a gene: 5. General study results and limits: Sequencing depth across donors, presence/absence analyses assumed, was roughly uniform. Listed as cytomegalovirus-associated were more than 150 TCR beta chains. An observed cluster of highly shared sequence variants was recorded as a likely sequencing artifact. When analyzed later, the rates of TCR association showed variation by HLA locus, with DRB1 the most and HLA-C the fewest.

Vbeta (60) and Jbeta (13) primers were used in the PCR. Using immunoSEQ multiplex PCR, the repertoire was profiled, and TCRdb retains in-frame clones only, with some absent. Of 180,000 or so clones in the sample, about 82% are singletons; the top ten hold less than 2%. Notes on this clone: Its target is unknown.

The specimen was PBMCs. The clonotype was recovered from a woman in her 30s in good health and CMV-seronegative. J is TRBJ1-2 and V is TRBV19, with TRBD1 matching 7 bases. CDR3 DNA sequence: TGTGCCAGTAGTTTTCAGGGGGGAGGCTACACCTTC. This sequence encodes CASSFQGGGYTF.